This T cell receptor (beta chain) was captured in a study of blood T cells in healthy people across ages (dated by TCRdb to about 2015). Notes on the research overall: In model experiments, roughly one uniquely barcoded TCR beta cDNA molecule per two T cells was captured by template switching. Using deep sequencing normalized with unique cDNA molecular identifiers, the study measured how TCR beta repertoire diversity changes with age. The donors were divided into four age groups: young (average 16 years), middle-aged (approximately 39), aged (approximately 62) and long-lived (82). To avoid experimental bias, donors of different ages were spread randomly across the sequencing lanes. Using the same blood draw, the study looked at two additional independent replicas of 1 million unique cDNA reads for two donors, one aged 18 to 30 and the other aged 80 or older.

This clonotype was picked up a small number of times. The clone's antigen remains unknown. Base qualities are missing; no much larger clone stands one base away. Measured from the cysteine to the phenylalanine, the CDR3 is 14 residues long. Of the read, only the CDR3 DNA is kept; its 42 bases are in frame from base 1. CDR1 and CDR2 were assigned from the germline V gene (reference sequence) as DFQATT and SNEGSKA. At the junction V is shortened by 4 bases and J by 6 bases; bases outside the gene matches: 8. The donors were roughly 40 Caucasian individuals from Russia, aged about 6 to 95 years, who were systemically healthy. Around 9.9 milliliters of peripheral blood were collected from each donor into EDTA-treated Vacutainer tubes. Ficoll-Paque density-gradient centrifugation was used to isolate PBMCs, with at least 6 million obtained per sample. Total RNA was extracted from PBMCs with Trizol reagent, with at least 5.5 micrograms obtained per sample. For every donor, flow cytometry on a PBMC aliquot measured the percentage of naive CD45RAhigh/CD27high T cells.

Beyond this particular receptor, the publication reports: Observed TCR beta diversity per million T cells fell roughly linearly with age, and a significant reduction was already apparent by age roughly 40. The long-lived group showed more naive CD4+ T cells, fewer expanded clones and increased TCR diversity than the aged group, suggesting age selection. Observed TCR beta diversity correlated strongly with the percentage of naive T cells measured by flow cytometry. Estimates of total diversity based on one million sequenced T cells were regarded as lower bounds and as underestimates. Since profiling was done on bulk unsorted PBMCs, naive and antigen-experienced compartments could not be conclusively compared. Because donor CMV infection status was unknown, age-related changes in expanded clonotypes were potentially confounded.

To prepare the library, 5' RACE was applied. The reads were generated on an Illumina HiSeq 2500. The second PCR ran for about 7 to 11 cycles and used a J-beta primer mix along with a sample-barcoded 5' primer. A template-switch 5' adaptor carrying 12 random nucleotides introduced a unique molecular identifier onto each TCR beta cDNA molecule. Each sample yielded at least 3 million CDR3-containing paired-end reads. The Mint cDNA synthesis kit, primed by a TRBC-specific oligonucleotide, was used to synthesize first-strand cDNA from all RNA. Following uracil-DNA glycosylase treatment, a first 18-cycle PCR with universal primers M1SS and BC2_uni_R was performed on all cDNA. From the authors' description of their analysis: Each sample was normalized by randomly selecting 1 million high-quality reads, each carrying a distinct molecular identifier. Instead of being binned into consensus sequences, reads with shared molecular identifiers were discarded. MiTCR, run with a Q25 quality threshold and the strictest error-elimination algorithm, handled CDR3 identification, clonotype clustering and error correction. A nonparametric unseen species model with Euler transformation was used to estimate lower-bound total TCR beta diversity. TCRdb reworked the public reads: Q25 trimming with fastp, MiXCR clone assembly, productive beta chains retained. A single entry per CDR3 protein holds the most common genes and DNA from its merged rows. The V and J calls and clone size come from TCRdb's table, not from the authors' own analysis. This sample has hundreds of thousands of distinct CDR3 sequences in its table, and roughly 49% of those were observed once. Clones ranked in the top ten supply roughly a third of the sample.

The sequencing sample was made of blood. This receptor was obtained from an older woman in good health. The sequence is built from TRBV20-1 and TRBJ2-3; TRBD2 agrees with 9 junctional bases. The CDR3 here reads CSATRTSVSDTQYF. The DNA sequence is TGCAGTGCTACCCGGACTAGCGTTAGCGATACGCAGTATTTT.